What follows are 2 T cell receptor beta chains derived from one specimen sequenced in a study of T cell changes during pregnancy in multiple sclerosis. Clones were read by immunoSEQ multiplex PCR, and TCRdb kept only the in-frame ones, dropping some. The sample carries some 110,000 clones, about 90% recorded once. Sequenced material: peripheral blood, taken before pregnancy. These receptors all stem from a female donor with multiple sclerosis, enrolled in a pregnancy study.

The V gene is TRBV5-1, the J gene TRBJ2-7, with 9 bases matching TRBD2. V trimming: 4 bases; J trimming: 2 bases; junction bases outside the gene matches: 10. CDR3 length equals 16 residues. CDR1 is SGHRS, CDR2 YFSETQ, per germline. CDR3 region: CASSPGLLAGAYEQYF. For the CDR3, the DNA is TGCGCCAGCAGCCCTGGGCTACTAGCGGGCGCCTACGAGCAGTACTTC.

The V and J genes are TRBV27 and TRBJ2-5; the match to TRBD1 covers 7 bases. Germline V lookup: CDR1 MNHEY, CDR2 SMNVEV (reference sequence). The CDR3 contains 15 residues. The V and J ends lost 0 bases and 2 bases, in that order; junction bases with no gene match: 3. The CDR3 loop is CASSLSRGQQETQYF. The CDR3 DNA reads TGTGCCAGCAGTTTATCCCGGGGACAGCAAGAGACCCAGTACTTC.